This TCR beta chain was sequenced for a study of monozygotic twins with inflammatory bowel disease. The CDR3 is 14 residues long. TCRdb reworked the 5' RACE reads into one entry per CDR3 protein, no DNA. Its listing shows approximately 400,000 distinct CDR3 sequences. Sequenced material: blood. The J gene is TRBJ1-4, the V gene TRBV12-3 or TRBV12-4; lacking DNA, the TRBD1 call made by TCRdb goes unchecked. This clonotype originated in a human donor with ulcerative colitis or Crohn's disease, or a healthy co-twin of an affected twin (not recorded which). The CDR3 region is CASSADRFNEKLFF.